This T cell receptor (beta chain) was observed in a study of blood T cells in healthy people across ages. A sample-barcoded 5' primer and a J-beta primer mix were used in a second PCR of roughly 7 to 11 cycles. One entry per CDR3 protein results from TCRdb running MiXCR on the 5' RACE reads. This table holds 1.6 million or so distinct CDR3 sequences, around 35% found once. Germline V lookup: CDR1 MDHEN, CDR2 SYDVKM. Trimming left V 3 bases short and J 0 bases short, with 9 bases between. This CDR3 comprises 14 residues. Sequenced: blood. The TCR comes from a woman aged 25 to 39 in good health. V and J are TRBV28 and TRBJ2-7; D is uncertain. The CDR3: CASSFRRNSYEQYF. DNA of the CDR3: TGTGCCAGCAGTTTCCGTAGAAACTCCTACGAGCAGTACTTC.